The 15 T cell receptor beta chains presented below share a single source sample, sequenced in a study of cytomegalovirus exposure and HLA in healthy donors. The primer mix had 60 Vbeta and 13 Jbeta primers. Libraries were prepared by immunoSEQ multiplex PCR; TCRdb keeps only in-frame clonotypes and omits some of them. This repertoire shows 140,000 or so clones, 75% to 90% found once; its top ten account for about 1.2%. What was sequenced was PBMCs. These receptors all come from a female donor in good health and CMV-seronegative.

The chain carries TRBV27 and TRBJ2-3; the match to TRBD2 covers 10 bases. The germline CDR1 and CDR2 sequences are MNHEY and SMNVEV (reference sequence). V trimming: 5 bases; J trimming: 3 bases; junction bases outside the gene matches: 17. The CDR3 is 19 amino acids. DNA of the CDR3: TGTGCCAGCAGTCTTCAAAATCCGACTAGCGGGCCTCTAACAGATACGCAGTATTTT. This sequence encodes CASSLQNPTSGPLTDTQYF.

The chain combines TRBV10-3 with TRBJ1-5; TRBD1 matches at 8 bases. The J call could be wrong; TRBJ2-3 is a better fit for the DNA end. The CDR3 sequence is 14 residues long. CDR1 ENHRY and CDR2 SYGVKD come from the germline V gene. The CDR3 sequence is CAIRGQGGNQPQYF. The CDR3 DNA follows: TGTGCCATCAGAGGACAGGGCGGCAATCAGCCCCAGTATTTT.

The rearrangement joins TRBV30 to TRBJ2-1; 12 nucleotides agree with TRBD2. Trimming removed 0 bases from V and 8 bases from J; junction bases left unmatched: 5. CDR1 is GTSNPN, CDR2 SVGIG, per germline (reference sequence). This CDR3 has 15 residues. DNA of the CDR3: TGTGCCTGGAGTGTACCTAGCGGGAGGGATTATGAGCAGTTCTTC. Translated: CAWSVPSGRDYEQFF.

Comments on this clone: This CDR3 is also generated by other DNA sequences in the sample. The J gene is TRBJ1-1, the V gene TRBV25-1; 8 bases align to TRBD1. The CDR3 runs 14 residues. Per the germline V gene, CDR1 is MGHDK and CDR2 is SYGVNS. V was clipped by 4 bases and J by 5 bases; unmatched bases: 6. The CDR3 nucleotides read TGTGCCAGCAGTGGATCAGGGGGCCGGACTGAAGCTTTCTTT. This codes for CASSGSGGRTEAFF. The full variable domain, with the rest looked up from reference TRBV25-1 and TRBJ1-1, is EADIYQTPRYLVIGTGKKITLECSQTMGHDKMYWYQQDPGMELHLIHYSYGVNSTEKGDLSSESTVSRIRTEHFPLTLESARPSHTSQYLCASSGSGGRTEAFFGQGTRLTVV.

This chain links TRBV5-1 with TRBJ2-3; D gene ambiguous. Germline CDR1 SGHRS, CDR2 YFSETQ. The CDR3 extends over 16 amino acids. Trimming removed 2 bases from V and 2 bases from J, with 15 bases in between. The CDR3 here is CASSLTTGGNTDTQYF. As DNA, the CDR3 is TGCGCCAGCAGCTTAACCACCGGCGGTAACACAGATACGCAGTATTTT.

This chain links TRBV5-1 with TRBJ2-3; 8 bases match TRBD2. This CDR3 is built from 16 residues. Germline loops: CDR1 SGHRS, CDR2 YFSETQ. V trimming: 2 bases; J trimming: 5 bases; junction bases outside the gene matches: 10. The CDR3: CASSFPPSGRGDTQYF. The CDR3 DNA follows: TGCGCCAGCAGCTTTCCCCCCAGCGGGAGAGGAGATACGCAGTATTTT.

The genes are TRBV4-1 and TRBJ2-7; D may be TRBD2 (5 bases). Germline V gene lookup returns CDR1 MGHRA and CDR2 YSYEKL. The V end was cut by 0 bases, the J end by 6 bases, with 9 bases between. The length of the CDR3 is 13 residues. DNA for the CDR3: TGCGCCAGCAGCCAAGAACGAGAGGGCGAGCAGTACTTC. This sequence encodes CASSQEREGEQYF.

This chain uses TRBV5-6 with TRBJ2-1; 7 nucleotides match TRBD1. Trimming at V came to 4 bases and at J to 6 bases, leaving 4 bases not matched to a gene. Germline V gives CDR1 SGHDT, CDR2 YYEEEE. This CDR3 contains 13 residues. CDR3 amino acids: CASSKTGLNEQFF. DNA of the CDR3: TGTGCCAGCAGCAAGACAGGGCTCAATGAGCAGTTCTTC.

The chain recombines TRBV11-3 with TRBJ2-5, with 7 bases lining up with TRBD2. Germline V CDR1 and CDR2: SGHNT, YENEEA. This CDR3 is 15 amino acids long. The V gene end was trimmed by 1 base and the J gene end by 5 bases; junction bases not matched to a gene: 7. This CDR3 is CASSLGSGLRETQYF. DNA of the CDR3: TGTGCCAGCAGCTTAGGTAGCGGGTTGCGGGAGACCCAGTACTTC.

The V and J genes are TRBV7-8 and TRBJ1-5, with no clear D. The length of the CDR3 is 14 residues. Trimming removed 5 bases at V and 4 bases at J, with 12 bases between. The germline V gene encodes CDR1 SGHVS and CDR2 FQNEAQ. Here the CDR3 reads CASSPALGNQPQHF. CDR3 nucleotide sequence: TGTGCCAGCAGCCCGGCGCTCGGGAATCAGCCCCAGCATTTT.

This rearrangement joins TRBV27 to TRBJ1-1, with a weak D call TRBD1 (6 bases). Per germline, CDR1 MNHEY and CDR2 SMNVEV (reference sequence). V was shortened by 4 bases and J by 0 bases, with 12 bases between the two germline ends. The CDR3 has 15 amino acids. CDR3 amino acids: CASSSSDSMNTEAFF. The CDR3, as DNA: TGTGCCAGCAGTTCGTCGGACAGTATGAACACTGAAGCTTTCTTT.

The chain employs TRBV7-9 and TRBJ2-1, with 7 nucleotides matching TRBD1. The CDR3 runs to 15 residues. Germline V CDR1 and CDR2: SEHNR, FQNEAQ (reference sequence). Germline trimming cut 3 bases from V and 0 bases from J; bases unmatched to any gene: 2. CDR3 sequence reads: CASSFRQGSYNEQFF. The CDR3, as DNA: TGTGCCAGCAGCTTCAGACAGGGCTCCTACAATGAGCAGTTCTTC.

This chain uses TRBV6-1 with TRBJ1-1, with 8 bases fitting TRBD1. Trimming removed 6 bases from V and 7 bases from J; junction bases left unmatched: 4. Germline V CDR1 and CDR2: MNHNS, SASEGT. The CDR3 covers 12 residues. CDR3 region: CASRAGTGEAFF. Written as DNA, the CDR3 is TGTGCCAGCAGAGCCGGGACAGGTGAAGCTTTCTTT.

This CDR3 reads CASSEGTSGRGEQYF. The DNA of the CDR3 is TGTGCCAGCAGCGAGGGGACTAGCGGACGGGGCGAGCAGTACTTC. The chain recombines TRBV9 with TRBJ2-7, with 11 positions matching TRBD2. Looked up from germline, CDR1 is SGDLS and CDR2 is YYNGEE. V lost 3 bases and J lost 6; bases outside the gene matches: 8. CDR3 length: 15 residues.

The sample holds a few counts of this clone. The J gene is TRBJ2-7, the V gene TRBV6-1; D is unclear. V gave up 5 bases and J gave up 2 bases, with 7 bases separating them. This CDR3 comprises 12 residues. The germline CDR1 and CDR2 sequences are MNHNS and SASEGT. In nucleotides, the CDR3 is TGTGCCAGCAGTCCTAACGCCTACGAGCAGTACTTC. This translates into CASSPNAYEQYF.